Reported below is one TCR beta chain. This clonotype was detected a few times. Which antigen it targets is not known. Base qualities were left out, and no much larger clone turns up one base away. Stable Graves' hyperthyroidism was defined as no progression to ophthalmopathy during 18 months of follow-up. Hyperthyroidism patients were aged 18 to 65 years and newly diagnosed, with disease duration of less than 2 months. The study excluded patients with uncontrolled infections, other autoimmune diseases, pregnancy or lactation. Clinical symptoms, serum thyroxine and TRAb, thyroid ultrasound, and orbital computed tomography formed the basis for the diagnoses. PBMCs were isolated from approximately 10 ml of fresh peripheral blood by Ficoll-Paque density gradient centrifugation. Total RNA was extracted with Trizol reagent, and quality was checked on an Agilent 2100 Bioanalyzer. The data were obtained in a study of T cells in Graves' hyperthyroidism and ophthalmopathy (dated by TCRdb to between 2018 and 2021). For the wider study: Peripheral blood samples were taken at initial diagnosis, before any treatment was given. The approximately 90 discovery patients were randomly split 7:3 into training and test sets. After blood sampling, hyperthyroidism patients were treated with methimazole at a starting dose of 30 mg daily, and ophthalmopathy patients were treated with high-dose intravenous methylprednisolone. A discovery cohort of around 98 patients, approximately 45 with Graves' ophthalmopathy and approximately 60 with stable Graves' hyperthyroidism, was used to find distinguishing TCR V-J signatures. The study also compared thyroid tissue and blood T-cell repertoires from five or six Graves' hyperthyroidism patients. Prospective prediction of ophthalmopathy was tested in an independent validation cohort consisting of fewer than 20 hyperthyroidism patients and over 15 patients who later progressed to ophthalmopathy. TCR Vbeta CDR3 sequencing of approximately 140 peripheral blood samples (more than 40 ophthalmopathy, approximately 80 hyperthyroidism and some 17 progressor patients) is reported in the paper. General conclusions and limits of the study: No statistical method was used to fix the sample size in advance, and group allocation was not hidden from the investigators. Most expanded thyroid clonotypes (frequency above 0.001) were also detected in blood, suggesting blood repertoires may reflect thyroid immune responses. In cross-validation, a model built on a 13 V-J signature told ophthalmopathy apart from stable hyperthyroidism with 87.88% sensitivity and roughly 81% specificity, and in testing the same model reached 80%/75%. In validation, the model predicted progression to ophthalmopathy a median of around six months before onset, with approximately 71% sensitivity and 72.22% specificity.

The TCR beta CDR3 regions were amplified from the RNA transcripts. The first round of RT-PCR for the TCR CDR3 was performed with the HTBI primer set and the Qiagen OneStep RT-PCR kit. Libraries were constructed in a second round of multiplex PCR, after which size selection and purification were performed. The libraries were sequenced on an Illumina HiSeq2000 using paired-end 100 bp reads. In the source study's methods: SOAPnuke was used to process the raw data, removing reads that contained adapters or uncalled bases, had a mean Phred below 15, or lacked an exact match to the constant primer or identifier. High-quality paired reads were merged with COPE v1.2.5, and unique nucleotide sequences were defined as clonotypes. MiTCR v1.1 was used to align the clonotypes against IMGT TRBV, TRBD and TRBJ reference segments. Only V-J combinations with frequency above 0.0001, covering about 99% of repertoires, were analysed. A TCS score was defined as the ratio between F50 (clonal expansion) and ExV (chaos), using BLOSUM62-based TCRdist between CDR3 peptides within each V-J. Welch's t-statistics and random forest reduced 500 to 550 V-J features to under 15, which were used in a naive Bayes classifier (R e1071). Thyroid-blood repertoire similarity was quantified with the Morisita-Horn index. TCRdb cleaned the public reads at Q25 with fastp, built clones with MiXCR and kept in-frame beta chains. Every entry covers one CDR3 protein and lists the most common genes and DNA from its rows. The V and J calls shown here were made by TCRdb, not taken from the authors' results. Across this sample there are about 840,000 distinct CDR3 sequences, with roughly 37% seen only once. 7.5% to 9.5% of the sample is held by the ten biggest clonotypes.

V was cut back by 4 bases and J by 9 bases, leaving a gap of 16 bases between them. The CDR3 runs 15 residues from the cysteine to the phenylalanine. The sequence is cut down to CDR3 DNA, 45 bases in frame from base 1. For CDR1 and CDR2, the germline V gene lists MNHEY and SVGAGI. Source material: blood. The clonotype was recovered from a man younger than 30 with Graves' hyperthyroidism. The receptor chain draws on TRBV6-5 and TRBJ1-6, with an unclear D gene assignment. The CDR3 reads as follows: CASSFGRLTGSPLHF. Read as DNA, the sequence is TGTGCCAGCAGTTTTGGAAGGTTGACTGGTTCACCCCTCCACTTT.